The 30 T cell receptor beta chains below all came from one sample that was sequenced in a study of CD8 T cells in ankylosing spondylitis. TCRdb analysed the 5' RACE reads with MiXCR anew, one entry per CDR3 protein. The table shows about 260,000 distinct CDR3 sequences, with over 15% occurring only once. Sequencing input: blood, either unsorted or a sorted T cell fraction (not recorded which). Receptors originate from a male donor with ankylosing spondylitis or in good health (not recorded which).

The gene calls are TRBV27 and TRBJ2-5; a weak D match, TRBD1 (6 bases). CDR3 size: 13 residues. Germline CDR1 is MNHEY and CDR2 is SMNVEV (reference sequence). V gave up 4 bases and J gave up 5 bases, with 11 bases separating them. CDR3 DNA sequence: TGTGCCAGCAGTTCACAGGGATGGGAGACCCAGTACTTC. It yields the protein CASSSQGWETQYF.

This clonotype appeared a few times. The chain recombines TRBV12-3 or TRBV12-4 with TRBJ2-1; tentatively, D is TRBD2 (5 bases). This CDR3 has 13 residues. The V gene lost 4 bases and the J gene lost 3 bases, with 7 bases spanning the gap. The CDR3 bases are TGTGCCAGCAGTTCCCGGGACTACAATGAGCAGTTCTTC. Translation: CASSSRDYNEQFF.

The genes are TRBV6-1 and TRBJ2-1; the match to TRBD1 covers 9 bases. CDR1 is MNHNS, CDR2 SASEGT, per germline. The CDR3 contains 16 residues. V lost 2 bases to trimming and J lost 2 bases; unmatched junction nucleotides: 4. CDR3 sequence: CASSEWDRAPYNEQFF. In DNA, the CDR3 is TGTGCCAGCAGTGAATGGGACAGGGCGCCCTACAATGAGCAGTTCTTC.

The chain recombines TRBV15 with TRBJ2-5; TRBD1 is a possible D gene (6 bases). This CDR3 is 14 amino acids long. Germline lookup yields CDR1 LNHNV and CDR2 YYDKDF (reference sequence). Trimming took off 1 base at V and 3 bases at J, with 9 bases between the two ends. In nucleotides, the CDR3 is TGTGCCACCAGCAGAGGTGGACAGAAAGAGACCCAGTACTTC. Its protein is CATSRGGQKETQYF.

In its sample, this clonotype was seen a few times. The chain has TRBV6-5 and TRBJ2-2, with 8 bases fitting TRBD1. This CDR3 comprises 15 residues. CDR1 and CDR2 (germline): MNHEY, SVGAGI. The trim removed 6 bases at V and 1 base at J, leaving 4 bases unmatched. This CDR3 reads CASRLGQGNTGELFF. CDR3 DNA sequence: TGTGCCAGCAGACTCGGACAGGGGAACACCGGGGAGCTGTTTTTT.

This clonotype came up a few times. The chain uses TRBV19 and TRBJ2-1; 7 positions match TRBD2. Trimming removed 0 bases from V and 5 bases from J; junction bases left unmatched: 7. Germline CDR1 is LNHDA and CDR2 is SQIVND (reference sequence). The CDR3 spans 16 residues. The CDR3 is CASSIDFSGSDNEQFF. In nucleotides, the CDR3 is TGTGCCAGTAGTATAGACTTTAGCGGGTCAGACAATGAGCAGTTCTTC. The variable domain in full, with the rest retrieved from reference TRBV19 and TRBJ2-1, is DGGITQSPKYLFRKEGQNVTLSCEQNLNHDAMYWYRQDPGQGLRLIYYSQIVNDFQKGDIAEGYSVSREKKESFPLTVTSAQKNPTAFYLCASSIDFSGSDNEQFFGPGTRLTVL.

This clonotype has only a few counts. CDR3 amino acids: CASRPGLAGAFSTDTQYF. The CDR3 coding sequence is TGTGCCAGCAGGCCTGGACTAGCGGGGGCCTTTAGCACAGATACGCAGTATTTT. The V and J genes are TRBV5-5 and TRBJ2-3, with TRBD2 matching over 13 bases. The CDR3 loop spans 18 amino acids. V dropped 5 bases and J dropped 0; count of bases not matched to a gene: 9. The germline V gene encodes CDR1 SGHKS and CDR2 YYEKEE (reference sequence).

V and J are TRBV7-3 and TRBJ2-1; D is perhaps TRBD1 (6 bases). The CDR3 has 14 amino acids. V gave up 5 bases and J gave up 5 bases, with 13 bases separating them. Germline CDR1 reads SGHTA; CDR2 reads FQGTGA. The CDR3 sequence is CASSPGTTDNEQFF. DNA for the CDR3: TGTGCCAGCAGCCCTGGGACAACTGACAATGAGCAGTTCTTC.

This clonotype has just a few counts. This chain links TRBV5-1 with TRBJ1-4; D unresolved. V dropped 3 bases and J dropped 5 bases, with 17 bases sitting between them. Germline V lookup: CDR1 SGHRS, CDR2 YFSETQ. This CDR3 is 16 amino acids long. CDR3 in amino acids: CASSSGSRPQNEKLFF. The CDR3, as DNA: TGCGCCAGCAGCTCGGGCTCGCGTCCACAAAATGAAAAACTGTTTTTT.

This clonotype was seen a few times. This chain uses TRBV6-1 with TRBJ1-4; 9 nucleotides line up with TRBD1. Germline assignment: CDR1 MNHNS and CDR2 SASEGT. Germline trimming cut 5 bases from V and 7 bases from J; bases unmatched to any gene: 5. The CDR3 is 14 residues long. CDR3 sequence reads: CASSKTGGGEKLFF. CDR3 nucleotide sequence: TGTGCCAGCAGTAAGACAGGGGGTGGTGAAAAACTGTTTTTT.

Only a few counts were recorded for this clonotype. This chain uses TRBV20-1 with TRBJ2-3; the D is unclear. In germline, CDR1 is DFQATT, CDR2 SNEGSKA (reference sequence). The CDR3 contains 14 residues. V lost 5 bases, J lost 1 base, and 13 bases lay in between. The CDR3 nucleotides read TGCAGTGCTTGGTCGATGTACCGCACAGATACGCAGTATTTT. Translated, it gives CSAWSMYRTDTQYF.

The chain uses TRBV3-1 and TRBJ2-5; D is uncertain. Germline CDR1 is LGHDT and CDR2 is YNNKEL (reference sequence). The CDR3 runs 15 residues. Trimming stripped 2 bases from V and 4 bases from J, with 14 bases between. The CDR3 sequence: CASSQFARSGETQYF. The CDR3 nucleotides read TGTGCCAGCAGCCAATTCGCGAGGTCTGGAGAGACCCAGTACTTC.

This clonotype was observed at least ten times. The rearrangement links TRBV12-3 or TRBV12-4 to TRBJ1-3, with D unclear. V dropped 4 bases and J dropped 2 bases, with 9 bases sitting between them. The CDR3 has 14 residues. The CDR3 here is CASSSREAGNTIYF. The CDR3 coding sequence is TGTGCCAGCAGTTCTAGGGAGGCTGGAAACACCATATATTTT.

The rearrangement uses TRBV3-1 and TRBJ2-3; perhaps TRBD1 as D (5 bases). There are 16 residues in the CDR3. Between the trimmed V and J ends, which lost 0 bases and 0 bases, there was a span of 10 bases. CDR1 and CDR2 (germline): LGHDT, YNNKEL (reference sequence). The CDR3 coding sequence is TGTGCCAGCAGCCAAGATCCAGACAGAAGCACAGATACGCAGTATTTT. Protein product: CASSQDPDRSTDTQYF.

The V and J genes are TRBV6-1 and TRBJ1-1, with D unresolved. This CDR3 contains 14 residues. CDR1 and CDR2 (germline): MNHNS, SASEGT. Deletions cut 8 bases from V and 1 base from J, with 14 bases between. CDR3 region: CASSKMEGNTEAFF. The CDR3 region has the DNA TGTGCCAGCTCCAAGATGGAGGGGAACACTGAAGCTTTCTTT.

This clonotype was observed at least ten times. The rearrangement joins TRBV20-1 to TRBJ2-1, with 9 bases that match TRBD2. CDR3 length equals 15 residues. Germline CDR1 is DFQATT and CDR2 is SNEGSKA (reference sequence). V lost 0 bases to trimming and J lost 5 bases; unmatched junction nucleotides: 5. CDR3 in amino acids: CSARDAREGHNEQFF. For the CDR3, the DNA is TGCAGTGCTAGAGATGCGCGGGAGGGCCACAATGAGCAGTTCTTC.

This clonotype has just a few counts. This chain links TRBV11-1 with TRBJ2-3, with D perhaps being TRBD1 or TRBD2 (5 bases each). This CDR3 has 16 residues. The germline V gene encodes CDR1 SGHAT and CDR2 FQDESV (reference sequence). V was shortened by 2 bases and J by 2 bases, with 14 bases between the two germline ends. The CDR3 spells CASSLFRDGFTDTQYF. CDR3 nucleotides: TGTGCCAGCAGCTTATTTCGGGACGGATTCACAGATACGCAGTATTTT.

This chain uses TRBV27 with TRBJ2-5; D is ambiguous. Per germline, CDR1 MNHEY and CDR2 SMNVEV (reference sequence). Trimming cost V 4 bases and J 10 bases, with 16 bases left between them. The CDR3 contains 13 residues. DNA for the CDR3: TGTGCCAGCAGTTCCACAAGGACCTCAGTCCAGTACTTC. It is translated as CASSSTRTSVQYF.

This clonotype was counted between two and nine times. CDR3 bases: TGTGCCAGCAGCCAAGATAGATACAATGAGCAGTTCTTC. This encodes CASSQDRYNEQFF. The rearrangement joins TRBV14 to TRBJ2-1; D call uncertain. CDR1 and CDR2 from the germline V gene are SGHDN and FVKESK. This CDR3 is 13 amino acids long. V gave up 0 bases and J gave up 4 bases, with 4 bases separating them. The complete variable domain, with remaining parts taken from reference TRBV14 and TRBJ2-1, reads EAGVTQFPSHSVIEKGQTVTLRCDPISGHDNLYWYRRVMGKEIKFLLHFVKESKQDESGMPNNRFLAERTGGTYSTLKVQPAELEDSGVYFCASSQDRYNEQFFGPGTRLTVL.

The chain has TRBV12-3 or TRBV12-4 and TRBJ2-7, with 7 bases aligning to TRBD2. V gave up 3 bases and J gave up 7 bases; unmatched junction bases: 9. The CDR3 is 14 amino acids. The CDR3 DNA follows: TGTGCCAGCAGTTTGGGGGGGGTAGGGAGTGAGCAGTACGTC. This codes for CASSLGGVGSEQYV.

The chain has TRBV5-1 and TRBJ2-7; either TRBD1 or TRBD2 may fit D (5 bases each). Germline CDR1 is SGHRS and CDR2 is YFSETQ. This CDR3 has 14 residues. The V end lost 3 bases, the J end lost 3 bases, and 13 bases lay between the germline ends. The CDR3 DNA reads TGCGCCAGCAGCTCGGGACGAGATCACTACGAGCAGTACGTC. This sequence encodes CASSSGRDHYEQYV.

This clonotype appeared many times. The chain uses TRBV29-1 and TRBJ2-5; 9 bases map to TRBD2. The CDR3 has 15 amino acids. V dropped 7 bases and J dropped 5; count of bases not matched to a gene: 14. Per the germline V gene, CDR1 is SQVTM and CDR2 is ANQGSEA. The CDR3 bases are TGCAGCGCCGATGGAAATAGCGGGAGTTGGGAGACCCAGTACTTC. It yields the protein CSADGNSGSWETQYF.

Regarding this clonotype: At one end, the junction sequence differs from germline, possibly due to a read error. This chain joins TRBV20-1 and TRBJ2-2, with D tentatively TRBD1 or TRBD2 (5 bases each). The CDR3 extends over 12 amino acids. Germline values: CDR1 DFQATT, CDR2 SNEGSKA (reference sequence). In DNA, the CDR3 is TGCAGTACTAGATGGGGCGCCGGGGCGCTGTTTTTT. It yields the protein CSTRWGAGALFF.

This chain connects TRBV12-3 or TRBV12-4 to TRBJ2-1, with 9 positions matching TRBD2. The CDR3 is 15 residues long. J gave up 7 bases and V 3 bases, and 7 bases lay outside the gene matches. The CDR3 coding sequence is TGTGCCAGCAGTTTCCCCTTAGCGGGGGCGAATGAGCAGTTCTTC. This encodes CASSFPLAGANEQFF.

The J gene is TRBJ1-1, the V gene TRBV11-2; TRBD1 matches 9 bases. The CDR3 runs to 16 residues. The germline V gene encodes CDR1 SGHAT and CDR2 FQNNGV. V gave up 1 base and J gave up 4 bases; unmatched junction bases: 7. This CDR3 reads CASSLGYRGRSTEAFF. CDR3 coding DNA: TGTGCCAGCAGCTTAGGGTACAGGGGGCGGAGCACTGAAGCTTTCTTT.

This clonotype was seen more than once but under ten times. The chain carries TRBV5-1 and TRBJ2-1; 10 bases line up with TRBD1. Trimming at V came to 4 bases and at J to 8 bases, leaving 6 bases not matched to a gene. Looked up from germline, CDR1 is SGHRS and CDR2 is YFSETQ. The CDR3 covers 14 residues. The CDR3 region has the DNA TGCGCCAGCAGCACCGGACAGGGGGGGGATGAGCAGTTCTTC. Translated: CASSTGQGGDEQFF.

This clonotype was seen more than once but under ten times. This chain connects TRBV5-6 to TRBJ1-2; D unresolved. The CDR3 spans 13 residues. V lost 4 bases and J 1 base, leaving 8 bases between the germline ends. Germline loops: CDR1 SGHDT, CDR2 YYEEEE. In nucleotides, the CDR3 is TGTGCCAGCAGCGCGTCAAATAACTATGGCTACACCTTC. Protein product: CASSASNNYGYTF. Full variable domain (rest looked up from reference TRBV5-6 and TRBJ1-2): DAGVTQSPTHLIKTRGQQVTLRCSPKSGHDTVSWYQQALGQGPQFIFQYYEEEERQRGNFPDRFSGHQFPNYSSELNVNALLLGDSALYLCASSASNNYGYTFGSGTRLTVV.

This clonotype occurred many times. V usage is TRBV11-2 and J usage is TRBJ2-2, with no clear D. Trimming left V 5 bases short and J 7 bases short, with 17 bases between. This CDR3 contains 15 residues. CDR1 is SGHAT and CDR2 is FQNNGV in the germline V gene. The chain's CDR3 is CASSPRTVRSGELFF. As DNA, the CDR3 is TGTGCCAGCAGCCCTCGGACGGTTCGGAGCGGGGAGCTGTTTTTT.

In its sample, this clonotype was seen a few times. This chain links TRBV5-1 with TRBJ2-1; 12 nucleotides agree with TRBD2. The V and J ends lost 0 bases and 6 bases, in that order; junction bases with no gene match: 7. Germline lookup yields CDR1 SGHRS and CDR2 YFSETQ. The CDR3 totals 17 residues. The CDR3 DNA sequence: TGCGCCAGCAGCTTGGGCGGGACTAGCGGGTTATTCAATGAGCAGTTCTTC. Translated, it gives CASSLGGTSGLFNEQFF.

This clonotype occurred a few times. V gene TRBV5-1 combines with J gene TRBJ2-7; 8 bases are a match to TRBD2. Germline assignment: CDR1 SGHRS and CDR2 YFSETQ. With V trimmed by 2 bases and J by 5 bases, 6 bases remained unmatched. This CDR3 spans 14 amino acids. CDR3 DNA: TGCGCCAGCAGCTTAAGCGGGAGTTCCCACGAGCAGTACGTC. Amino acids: CASSLSGSSHEQYV.